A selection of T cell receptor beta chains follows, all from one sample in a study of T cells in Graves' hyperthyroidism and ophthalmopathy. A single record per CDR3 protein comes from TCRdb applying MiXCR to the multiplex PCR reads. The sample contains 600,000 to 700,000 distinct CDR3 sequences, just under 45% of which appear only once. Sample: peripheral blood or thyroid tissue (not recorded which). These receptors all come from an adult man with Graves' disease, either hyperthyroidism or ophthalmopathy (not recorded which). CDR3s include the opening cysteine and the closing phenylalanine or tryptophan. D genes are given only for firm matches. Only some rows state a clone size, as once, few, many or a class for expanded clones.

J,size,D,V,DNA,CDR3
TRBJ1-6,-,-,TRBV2,TGTGCCAGCAGCCCGAGGGTCGACTCACCCCTCCACTTT,CASSPRVDSPLHF
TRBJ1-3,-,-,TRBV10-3,TGTGCCAGCAGTTACTCGACAACTGGAAACACCATATATTTT,CASSYSTTGNTIYF
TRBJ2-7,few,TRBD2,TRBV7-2,TGTGCCAGCAGCTTAGCGCTCCTAGCGGGGGATACCTACGAGCAGTACTTC,CASSLALLAGDTYEQYF
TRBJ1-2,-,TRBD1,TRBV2,TGTGCCAGCAGTCTCGGACAGGGGACTGTCTATGGCTACACCTTC,CASSLGQGTVYGYTF
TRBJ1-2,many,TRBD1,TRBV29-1,TGCAGCGTTGAAACGGGCTGGGGAGACAGGGGTAGTGGCTACACCTTC,CSVETGWGDRGSGYTF
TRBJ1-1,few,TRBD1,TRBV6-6,TGTGCCAGCAGGGGACAGGGGGAGAACACTGAAGCTTTCTTT,CASRGQGENTEAFF
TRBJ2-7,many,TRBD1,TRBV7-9,TGTGCCAGCAGGGACGACAGGGGCATTCTCTACGAGCAGTACTTC,CASRDDRGILYEQYF
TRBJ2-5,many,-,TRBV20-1,TGCAGTGCTAGAGAGGGGGTCTCGAGGCAAGAGACCCAGTACTTC,CSAREGVSRQETQYF
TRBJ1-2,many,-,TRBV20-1,TGCAGTGCTCCACAAAACTATGGCTACACCTTC,CSAPQNYGYTF
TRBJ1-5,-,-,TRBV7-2,TGTGCCAGCAGTTCAGGACGGCCCGAGGGGCCCCAGCATTTT,CASSSGRPEGPQHF
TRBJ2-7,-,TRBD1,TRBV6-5,TGTGCCAGCTGGACAGGAGGCTCCTACGAGCAGTACTTC,CASWTGGSYEQYF
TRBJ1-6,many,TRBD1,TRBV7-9,TGTGCCAGCAGCTGGGACAGGTATTACTCACCCCTCCACTTT,CASSWDRYYSPLHF
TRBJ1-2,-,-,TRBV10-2,TGCGCCAGCAGTTACTCGGCGACAGGCGCGAATGGCTACACCTTC,CASSYSATGANGYTF
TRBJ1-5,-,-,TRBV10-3,TGTGCCATCAGTGAGTCGTCTGGCGGCGCGGGAATGCAGCCCCAGCATTTT,CAISESSGGAGMQPQHF
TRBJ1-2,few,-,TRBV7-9,TGTGCCAGCAGCTTTGAGGGGAATGGCTACACCTTC,CASSFEGNGYTF
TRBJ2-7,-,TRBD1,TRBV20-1,TGCAGTGCTAGGCTGACAGGGCCTGGCGAGCAGTACTTC,CSARLTGPGEQYF
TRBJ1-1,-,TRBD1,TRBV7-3,TGTGCCAGCAGCAACAGGGGGCGATTATCCGAAGCTTTCTTT,CASSNRGRLSEAFF
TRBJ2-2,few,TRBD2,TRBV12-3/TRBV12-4,TGTGCCAGCAGCATAGCGGGAGTCATCGCGAACACCGGGGAGCTGTTTTTT,CASSIAGVIANTGELFF
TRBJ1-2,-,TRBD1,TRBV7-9,TGTGCCAGCAGCTTGAGTACAGGGGGGATTACTAACCATGGCTACACCTTC,CASSLSTGGITNHGYTF
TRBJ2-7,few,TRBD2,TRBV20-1,TGCACAATCTATAGCGGGAGAGTCCACGAGCAGTACTTC,CTIYSGRVHEQYF
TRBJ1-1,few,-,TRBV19,TGTGCCAGTAGTATACGCCCCGCCGAAACTGAAGCTTTCTTT,CASSIRPAETEAFF
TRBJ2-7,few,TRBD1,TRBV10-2,TGTGCCAGCAGTTATCCCGCGGACAGGGGGAGCGAGCAGTACTTC,CASSYPADRGSEQYF
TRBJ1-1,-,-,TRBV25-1,TGTGCCAGCAGGACTACAGGGACGGCTGTGGTTTTCTTT,CASRTTGTAVVFF
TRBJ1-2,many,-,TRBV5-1,TGCGCCAGCAGCAACACAGGAGGGTATGGCTACACCTTC,CASSNTGGYGYTF
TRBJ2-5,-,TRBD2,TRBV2,TGTGCCAGCAGTCCCAGGACTAGCGAGACCCAGTACTTC,CASSPRTSETQYF
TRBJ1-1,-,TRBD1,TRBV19,TGTGCCAGCAACCCGACAGGGATGAACACTGAAGCTTTCTTT,CASNPTGMNTEAFF
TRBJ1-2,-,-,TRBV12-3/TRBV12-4,TGTGCCGGCAGTGAGAGTTATGGGACGGATGGCTACACCTTC,CAGSESYGTDGYTF
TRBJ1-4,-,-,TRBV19,TGTGCCAGTAGTATCGACGGTGGCCGCGTTAATGAAAAACTGTTTTTT,CASSIDGGRVNEKLFF
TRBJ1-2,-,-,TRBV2,TGTGCCAGCAGTGTCCATGAAGGAGGCTACACCTTC,CASSVHEGGYTF
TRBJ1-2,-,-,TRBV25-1,TGTGCCTGGAGTTTGGACCGGTGGGCTATCTATGGCTACACCTTC,CAWSLDRWAIYGYTF
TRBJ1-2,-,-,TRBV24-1,TGTGCCACCTCACAGATTTACTATGGCTACACCTTC,CATSQIYYGYTF
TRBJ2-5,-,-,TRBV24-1,TGTGCCACCACTGGGGCCAATAAAGAGACCCAGTACTTC,CATTGANKETQYF
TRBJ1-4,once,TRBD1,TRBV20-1,TGCAGTGCTAGAGATCACAGGGGGCTTGAAAAACTGTCTTTT,CSARDHRGLEKLSF
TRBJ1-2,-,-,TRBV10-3,TGTGCCATCAGTGAAGGCCAGGACTATGGCTTCACCTTC,CAISEGQDYGFTF
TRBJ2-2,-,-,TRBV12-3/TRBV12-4,TGTGCCAGCAGTCATACCCCGACAGGCGAGCTGTTTTTT,CASSHTPTGELFF
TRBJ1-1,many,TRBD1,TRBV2,TGTGCCAGCGAAAACAGGGGAGACACTGAAGCTTTCTTT,CASENRGDTEAFF
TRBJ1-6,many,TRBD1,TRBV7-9,TGTGCCAGCAGCTCCGGGACAGCTAATTCACCCCTCCACTTT,CASSSGTANSPLHF
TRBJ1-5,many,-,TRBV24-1,TGTGCCACCAGTGACCCTGACAGTAGCAATCAGCCCCAGCATTTT,CATSDPDSSNQPQHF
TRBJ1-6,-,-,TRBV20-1,TGCAGTGCTAGGGGGTCAACATCCTCACCCCTCCACTTT,CSARGSTSSPLHF
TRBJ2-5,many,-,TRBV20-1,TGCAGTGCTAGGCTGGGGGAAGAGACCCAGTACTTC,CSARLGEETQYF
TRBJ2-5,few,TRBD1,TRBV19,TGTGCCAGTAACTCCGGGACAGGGGGCGCGCAGTTTACGGAGACCCAGTACTTC,CASNSGTGGAQFTETQYF
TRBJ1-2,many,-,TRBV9,TGTGCCAGCAGCGTAGCAGAGACTCACTATGGCTACACCTTC,CASSVAETHYGYTF
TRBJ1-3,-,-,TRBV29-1,TGCAGCGTCGAGAGGGCAGGAAACACCATATATTTT,CSVERAGNTIYF